Below are 12 T cell receptor beta chains sequenced from a single sample in a study of T cell changes during pregnancy in multiple sclerosis. The data were produced by immunoSEQ multiplex PCR, yet TCRdb's version contains in-frame clones alone and is incomplete. The repertoire holds tens of thousands of clones, with 90% as singletons. The sequencing here drew on peripheral blood, taken in the third trimester of pregnancy. The receptors come from a female donor in good health, enrolled as a control in a pregnancy study.

V is TRBV27 and J is TRBJ2-7; 8 bases line up with TRBD1. With V trimmed by 5 bases and J by 5 bases, 8 bases remained unmatched. Per germline, CDR1 MNHEY and CDR2 SMNVEV (reference sequence). The CDR3 consists of 14 residues. The CDR3 is CASSIRGPLNEQYF. The CDR3 coding sequence is TGTGCCAGCAGTATCAGGGGGCCCCTGAACGAGCAGTACTTC.

This chain connects TRBV2 to TRBJ2-3, with D tentatively TRBD1 (6 bases). V was pared by 8 bases and J by 3 bases, with 12 bases between. Germline CDR1 reads SNHLY; CDR2 reads FYNNEI. The CDR3 length is 13 residues. This CDR3 reads CASGWQGTDTQYF. CDR3 bases: TGTGCCAGCGGGTGGCAGGGGACAGATACGCAGTATTTT. Based on the CDR3 plus reference TRBV2 and TRBJ2-3, the full variable domain is EPEVTQTPSHQVTQMGQEVILRCVPISNHLYFYWYRQILGQKVEFLVSFYNNEISEKSEIFDDQFSVERPDGSNFTLKIRSTKLEDSAMYFCASGWQGTDTQYFGPGTRLTVL.

The chain combines TRBV30 with TRBJ2-3; no clear D. V lost 2 bases, J lost 2 bases, and 8 bases lay in between. This CDR3 has 13 amino acids. Germline V gives CDR1 GTSNPN, CDR2 SVGIG (reference sequence). CDR3 sequence reads: CAWSPPHTDTQYF. The CDR3 DNA is TGTGCCTGGAGTCCCCCACACACAGATACGCAGTATTTT.

The chain has TRBV9 and TRBJ2-2; no clear D. Trimming took 0 bases from V and 5 from J, leaving 8 bases between them. This CDR3 has 14 amino acids. Germline-derived CDR1 and CDR2 are SGDLS and YYNGEE. The chain's CDR3 is CASSVGRVTGELFF. The CDR3 nucleotides are TGTGCCAGCAGCGTAGGGAGAGTGACCGGGGAGCTGTTTTTT.

The rearrangement joins TRBV5-4 to TRBJ2-1; TRBD2 aligns across 14 bases. Per germline, CDR1 SGHNT and CDR2 YYREEE (reference sequence). The CDR3 is 15 amino acids. V lost 4 bases and J lost 9; bases outside the gene matches: 6. The CDR3 here is CASSPGLAGVTEQFF. In nucleotides, the CDR3 is TGTGCCAGCAGCCCGGGACTAGCGGGAGTCACTGAGCAGTTCTTC.

The genes are TRBV30 and TRBJ1-3; D is unresolved. The CDR3 is 13 amino acids. V was pared by 3 bases and J by 0 bases, with 6 bases between. Germline CDR1 and CDR2: GTSNPN and SVGIG (reference sequence). CDR3 in amino acids: CAWRGVSGNTIYF. In nucleotides, the CDR3 is TGTGCCTGGAGGGGCGTCTCTGGAAACACCATATATTTT.

V gene TRBV7-2 combines with J gene TRBJ1-3; no definite D call. CDR3 size: 17 residues. V lost 2 bases and J 0 bases, leaving 14 bases between the germline ends. The V gene's germline CDR1 is SGHTA and CDR2 FQGNSA. CDR3 in DNA: TGTGCCAGCAGCTTAACCCCACCTTCCAGCTCTGGAAACACCATATATTTT. This encodes CASSLTPPSSSGNTIYF.

The genes are TRBV9 and TRBJ2-1; 16 nucleotides align to TRBD2. The CDR3 is made up of 16 amino acids. CDR1 and CDR2 (germline): SGDLS, YYNGEE. J gave up 8 bases and V 1 base, and 3 bases lay outside the gene matches. Written as DNA, the CDR3 is TGTGCCAGCAGCGTACGGGGGACTAGCGGGGGGGATGAGCAGTTCTTC. This sequence encodes CASSVRGTSGGDEQFF.

V is TRBV18 and J is TRBJ1-3, with D possibly TRBD1 on 5 matching bases. This CDR3 spans 15 amino acids. Germline CDR1 is KGHSH and CDR2 is LQKENI. Trimming left V 0 bases short and J 0 bases short, with 6 bases between. CDR3 residues: CASSPPGLSGNTIYF. The CDR3 DNA is TGTGCCAGCTCACCACCGGGGCTCTCTGGAAACACCATATATTTT.

The chain uses TRBV6-5 and TRBJ2-5; TRBD1 might be the D (5 bases). V shed 5 bases and J shed 10 bases, with 20 bases lying between them. The CDR3 contains 14 residues. Germline CDR1 and CDR2: MNHEY and SVGAGI. The DNA for the CDR3 is TGTGCCAGCAGTCCGCTGACAGAAGAAATATTCCAGTACTTC. This encodes CASSPLTEEIFQYF.

This chain joins TRBV27 and TRBJ1-5; possible D gene TRBD1, 5 bases. Germline V gives CDR1 MNHEY, CDR2 SMNVEV (reference sequence). The CDR3 sequence is 16 residues long. Trimming removed 6 bases from V and 5 bases from J, with 20 bases in between. CDR3 sequence: CASRQASGPRDQPQHF. CDR3 in DNA: TGTGCCAGCAGACAAGCGTCCGGACCCAGGGATCAGCCCCAGCATTTT.

J is TRBJ1-1 and V is TRBV29-1; possible D gene TRBD1, 6 bases. V was clipped by 7 bases and J by 1 base, with 16 bases between them. This CDR3 is 14 amino acids long. Per germline, CDR1 SQVTM and CDR2 ANQGSEA. CDR3 amino acids: CSARLDSTNTEAFF. DNA of the CDR3: TGCAGCGCCCGATTGGACAGCACGAACACTGAAGCTTTCTTT.